Presented here are 9 T cell receptor beta chains from one specimen sequenced in a study of blood T cell repertoires in COVID-19. TCRdb keeps only in-frame clones here, not all; method: immunoSEQ multiplex PCR. The repertoire holds roughly 280,000 clones, with approximately 83% as singletons. The material sequenced was peripheral blood. The source is a woman between 65 and 79 years old with acute or convalescent COVID-19.

About this clone itself: Other DNA sequences in this sample translate to the same CDR3. The chain combines TRBV19 with TRBJ1-1; TRBD1 is a possible D gene (5 bases). Trimming took off 5 bases at V and 0 bases at J, with 7 bases between the two ends. The germline gives CDR1 LNHDA, CDR2 SQIVND (reference sequence). The CDR3 is 13 residues long. The CDR3 sequence: CASSDRVNTEAFF. DNA of the CDR3: TGTGCCAGTAGTGACAGAGTGAACACTGAAGCTTTCTTT.

V usage is TRBV9 and J usage is TRBJ1-2; D may be TRBD1 (6 bases). This CDR3 is built from 15 residues. Germline CDR1 SGDLS, CDR2 YYNGEE. V gave up 0 bases and J gave up 5 bases, with 14 bases separating them. CDR3 residues: CASSVDRGAWYGYTF. For the CDR3, the DNA is TGTGCCAGCAGCGTAGACCGGGGGGCCTGGTATGGCTACACCTTC.

This chain links TRBV27 with TRBJ2-7, with 8 bases matching TRBD2. CDR1 is MNHEY and CDR2 is SMNVEV in the germline V gene (reference sequence). The J segment lost 1 base and the V segment lost 5 bases, leaving 10 bases of the junction unmatched. This CDR3 contains 16 residues. CDR3: CASSLITGLGSYEQYF. DNA of the CDR3: TGTGCCAGCAGTCTTATAACGGGACTAGGTTCCTACGAGCAGTACTTC.

The genes are TRBV4-1 and TRBJ1-5; 8 bases fit TRBD1. Germline lookup yields CDR1 MGHRA and CDR2 YSYEKL. V lost 1 base, J lost 7 bases, and 9 bases stayed unmatched. CDR3 length: 16 amino acids. In DNA, the CDR3 is TGCGCCAGCAGCCAAGGTCGGGGGACAGGAGGACAGCCCCAGCATTTT. It is translated as CASSQGRGTGGQPQHF.

A single count supports this clone. V gene TRBV7-2 combines with J gene TRBJ1-4; D call uncertain. This CDR3 region has 14 residues. The germline V and J ends were trimmed by 6 bases and 0 bases, with 8 bases remaining between them. Germline values: CDR1 SGHTA, CDR2 FQGNSA. Here the CDR3 DNA reads TGTGCCAGCAGGCCCTCAGCAACTAATGAAAAACTGTTTTTT. Its translation is CASRPSATNEKLFF. Using reference TRBV7-2 and TRBJ1-4 for the parts outside the CDR3, the full variable domain is GAGVSQSPSNKVTEKGKDVELRCDPISGHTALYWYRQSLGQGLEFLIYFQGNSAPDKSGLPSDRFSAERTGGSVSTLTIQRTQQEDSAVYLCASRPSATNEKLFFGSGTQLSVL.

The sample holds one count of this clone. The chain employs TRBV19 and TRBJ1-1; weak D call: TRBD1 (6 bases). V was cut by 3 bases and J by 3 bases, with 11 bases left in between. Germline CDR1 LNHDA, CDR2 SQIVND (reference sequence). This CDR3 spans 14 amino acids. The CDR3 bases are TGTGCCAGTAGTATGGCAGGGGCCTACACTGAAGCTTTCTTT. Protein: CASSMAGAYTEAFF.

In this sample, this clone turned up a few times. The chain combines TRBV2 with TRBJ1-5, with D possibly being TRBD1 (6 bases). The V end lost 6 bases, the J end lost 6 bases, and 15 bases lay between the germline ends. The V gene's germline CDR1 is SNHLY and CDR2 FYNNEI. The CDR3 runs to 14 residues. CDR3: CASRGNRVSQPQHF. The CDR3 coding sequence is TGTGCCAGCAGGGGAAACAGGGTCAGTCAGCCCCAGCATTTT.

This sequence joins TRBV6-6 and TRBJ1-1; a possible D gene is TRBD1 (6 bases). V was cut by 4 bases and J by 1 base, with 10 bases left in between. The CDR3 contains 14 residues. Germline V gene sequence: CDR1 MNHNY, CDR2 SVGAGI (reference sequence). This chain's CDR3 is CASSSSTGNTEAFF. CDR3 coding DNA: TGTGCCAGCAGTTCCTCGACAGGGAACACTGAAGCTTTCTTT.

A single count supports this clone. The rearrangement uses TRBV7-8 and TRBJ1-5; 8 bases fit TRBD1. The V gene end was trimmed by 2 bases and the J gene end by 4 bases; junction bases not matched to a gene: 7. This CDR3 has 16 amino acids. Germline V gene data show CDR1 as SGHVS and CDR2 as FQNEAQ. CDR3 residues: CASSLTLQGVNQPQHF. The CDR3 region has the DNA TGTGCCAGCAGCTTAACCCTACAGGGGGTAAATCAGCCCCAGCATTTT. Full variable domain (missing parts from reference TRBV7-8 and TRBJ1-5): GAGVSQSPRYKVAKRGQDVALRCDPISGHVSLFWYQQALGQGPEFLTYFQNEAQLDKSGLPSDRFFAERPEGSVSTLKIQRTQQEDSAVYLCASSLTLQGVNQPQHFGDGTRLSIL.